This T cell receptor (beta chain) came from a study of graft-versus-host responses after intestinal transplantation. Study as a whole: Multivisceral, liver-intestinal, or isolated intestinal transplants were performed in recipients. Induction with anti-thymocyte globulin, then tacrolimus and steroids for roughly 3 years, was given to all recipients.

A note on this clone: Its antigen is unidentified.

With 8 bases clipped from V and 0 bases from J, the junction kept 16 bases outside the gene matches. Germline CDR1 reads MGHRA; CDR2 reads YSYEKL. The CDR3 runs 18 residues. The data were produced by immunoSEQ multiplex PCR, yet TCRdb's version contains in-frame clones alone and is incomplete. The sample shows under 85,000 clones, 90% of them seen only once. The TCR originated in a human donor who received an intestinal transplant. The source was unstimulated CD8+ T cells sorted from spleen or lymph node cells, collected before intestinal transplant. The chain joins TRBV4-1 to TRBJ2-3; 8 nucleotides align to TRBD2. The CDR3 loop is CASSRLTGGTTSTDTQYF. CDR3 bases: TGCGCCAGCTCACGACTTACGGGGGGGACCACTAGCACAGATACGCAGTATTTT.